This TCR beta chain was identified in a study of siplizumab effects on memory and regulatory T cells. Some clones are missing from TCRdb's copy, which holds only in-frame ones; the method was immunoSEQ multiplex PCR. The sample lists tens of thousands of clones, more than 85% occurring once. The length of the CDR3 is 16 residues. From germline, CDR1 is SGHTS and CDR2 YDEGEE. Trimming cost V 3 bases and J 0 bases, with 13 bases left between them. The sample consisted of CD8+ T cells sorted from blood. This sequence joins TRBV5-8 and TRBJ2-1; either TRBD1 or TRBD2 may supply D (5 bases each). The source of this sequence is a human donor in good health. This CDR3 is CASSYDWGSSYNEQFF. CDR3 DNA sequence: TGTGCCAGCAGCTACGACTGGGGGAGCTCCTACAATGAGCAGTTCTTC.